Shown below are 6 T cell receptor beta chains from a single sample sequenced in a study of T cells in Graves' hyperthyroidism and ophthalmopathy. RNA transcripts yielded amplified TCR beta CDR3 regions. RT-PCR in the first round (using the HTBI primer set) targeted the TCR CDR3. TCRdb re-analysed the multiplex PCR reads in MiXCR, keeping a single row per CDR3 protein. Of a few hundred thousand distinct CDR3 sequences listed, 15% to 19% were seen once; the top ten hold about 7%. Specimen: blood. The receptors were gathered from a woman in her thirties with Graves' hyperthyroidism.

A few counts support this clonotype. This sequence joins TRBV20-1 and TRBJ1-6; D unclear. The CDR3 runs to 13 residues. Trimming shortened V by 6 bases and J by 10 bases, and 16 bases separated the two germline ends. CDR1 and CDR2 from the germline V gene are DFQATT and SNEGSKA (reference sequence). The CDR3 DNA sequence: TGCAGTGCCCCGGGCCCCGGCTTATCACCCCTCCACTTT. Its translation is CSAPGPGLSPLHF.

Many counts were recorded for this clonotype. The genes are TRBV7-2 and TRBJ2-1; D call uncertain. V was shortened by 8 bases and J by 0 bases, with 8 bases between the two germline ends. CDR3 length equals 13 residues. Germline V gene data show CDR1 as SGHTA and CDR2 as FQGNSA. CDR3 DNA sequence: TGTGCCAGCCGACACGACTCCTACAATGAGCAGTTCTTC. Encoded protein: CASRHDSYNEQFF. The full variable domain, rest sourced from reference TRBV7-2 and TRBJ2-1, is GAGVSQSPSNKVTEKGKDVELRCDPISGHTALYWYRQSLGQGLEFLIYFQGNSAPDKSGLPSDRFSAERTGGSVSTLTIQRTQQEDSAVYLCASRHDSYNEQFFGPGTRLTVL.

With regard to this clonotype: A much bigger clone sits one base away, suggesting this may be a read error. In DNA form, the CDR3 reads TGTGCCATCAGTGAGTCCGGGAAACTGGACTATAGCACTGAAGCTTTCTTT. Translation: CAISESGKLDYSTEAFF. The gene calls are TRBV10-3 and TRBJ1-1, with D hard to call. Germline values: CDR1 ENHRY, CDR2 SYGVKD. V lost 0 bases, J lost 4 bases, and 18 bases lay in between. The CDR3 sequence is 17 residues long.

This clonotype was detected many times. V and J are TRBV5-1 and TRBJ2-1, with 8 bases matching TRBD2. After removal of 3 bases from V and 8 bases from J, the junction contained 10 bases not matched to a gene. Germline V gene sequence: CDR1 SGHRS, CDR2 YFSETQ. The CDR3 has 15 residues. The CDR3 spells CASSSKREWGYEQFF. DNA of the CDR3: TGCGCCAGCAGCTCTAAGCGGGAGTGGGGGTATGAGCAGTTCTTC.

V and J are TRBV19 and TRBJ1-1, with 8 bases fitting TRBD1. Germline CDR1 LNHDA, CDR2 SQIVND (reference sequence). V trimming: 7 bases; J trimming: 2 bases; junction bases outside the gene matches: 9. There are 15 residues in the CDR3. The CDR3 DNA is TGTGCCAGTAACTTCCCGGGACAGGAAAACACTGAAGCTTTCTTT. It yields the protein CASNFPGQENTEAFF.

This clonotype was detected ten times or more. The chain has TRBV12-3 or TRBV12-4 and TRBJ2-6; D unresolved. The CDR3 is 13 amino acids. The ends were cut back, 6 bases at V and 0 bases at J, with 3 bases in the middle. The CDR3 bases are TGTGCCAGCAGGCACTCTGGGGCCAACGTCCTGACTTTC. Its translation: CASRHSGANVLTF.